These 2 T cell receptor beta chains originate from one sample sequenced in a study of graft-versus-host responses after intestinal transplantation. No antigens are known for them. The protocol was immunoSEQ multiplex PCR, while the TCRdb copy is restricted to in-frame clones and leaves out a portion. The data hold about 110,000 clones, with around 90% observed a single time. The sample here was unstimulated CD4+ T cells sorted from spleen or lymph node cells, taken before transplant. The origin of the receptors is a human donor who was the organ donor for an intestinal transplant.

The table lists this clone with a count of one. This chain joins TRBV7-7 and TRBJ2-1; a possible D gene is TRBD1 (7 bases). The CDR3 runs to 15 residues. Trimming removed 4 bases at V and 6 bases at J, with 16 bases between. Per the germline V gene, CDR1 is SSHAT and CDR2 is FNYEAQ (reference sequence). The CDR3 nucleotides are TGTGCCAGCAGCTCCGGACAGGTGGAGGGCAATGAGCAGTTCTTC. It is translated as CASSSGQVEGNEQFF.

The table lists this clone with a count of one. V and J are TRBV7-9 and TRBJ1-5, with D perhaps TRBD1 (6 bases). The CDR3 extends over 18 amino acids. Germline-derived CDR1 and CDR2 are SEHNR and FQNEAQ (reference sequence). Trimming cost V 1 base and J 2 bases, with 18 bases left between them. The CDR3 DNA follows: TGTGCCAGCAGCTTAGTCGGTGGAAACAGGGTGGGCAATCAGCCCCAGCATTTT. Amino acid sequence: CASSLVGGNRVGNQPQHF. The variable domain in full, with the rest retrieved from reference TRBV7-9 and TRBJ1-5, is DTGVSQNPRHKITKRGQNVTFRCDPISEHNRLYWYRQTLGQGPEFLTYFQNEAQLEKSRLLSDRFSAERPKGSFSTLEIQRTEQGDSAMYLCASSLVGGNRVGNQPQHFGDGTRLSIL.